This T cell receptor beta chain is from a study of blood T cell repertoires in COVID-19 (dated by TCRdb to about 2020). Background on the whole study: Collaborator samples came from the United States, Italy and Spain and covered acute and convalescent phases of COVID-19. The material from the prospective study consisted of cDNA or gDNA derived from T cells, B-cell-depleted T cells, or PBMCs. The dataset comprised deeply sampled blood TCRbeta repertoires from subjects exposed to, actively infected with, or recovered from COVID-19. The repertoires were released in a freely available public database meant as a resource for research on the immune response to SARS-CoV-2. The samples were drawn from the first 160 participants of the ongoing ImmuneRACE study and from under 1,500 subjects provided by 6 global collaborators. The sample metadata nearly always contained a de-identified subject ID, COVID-19 status, age in years and sex. Where available, HLA class I and class II types were obtained from metadata supplied by the sample provider rather than from assay-based typing. Broader findings and caveats from the paper: The amount of clinical and demographic metadata varied by source and participant and was provided uncurated.

TCRbeta CDR3 regions were amplified from genomic DNA by means of the immunoSEQ Assay, a bias-controlled multiplex PCR. The authors' analysis ran thus. The number of nucleated cells in each sample was estimated by amplification of reference gene primers within the assay. Sequence reads were collapsed and filtered to measure the absolute abundance of every unique TCRbeta CDR3 rearrangement. For each sample, productive Simpson clonality was calculated as the square root of Simpson's diversity index across productive rearrangements. The table was pulled from immuneACCESS by TCRdb, which kept in-frame rearrangements only. Such tables lose some clones; where checked, under half of the loss comes from unresolved V genes, and the rest has no known cause. Clone size and the V and J calls come from that table; the DNA yielded D and trimming. For this sample there are around 200,000 clones; around four fifths appear just once. The ten largest clones capture 7% to 10% of the sample.

Ends trimmed: V by 2 bases, J by 3 bases; bases unmatched to a gene: 8. The germline V gene encodes CDR1 KGHDR and CDR2 SFDVKD. From cysteine to phenylalanine, the CDR3 is 16 amino acids long. The CDR3 DNA has 48 bases and is translated from base 1. The collaborating institutions used their own protocols to collect whole blood in K2EDTA tubes. For TCRbeta analysis, collaborators shipped samples as frozen whole blood, isolated PBMCs, or DNA extracted from either of those sample types. About this clone: Its binding antigen is unknown. Per-nucleotide qualities are absent, and no much larger clonotype sits a single base away.

The clonotype was recovered from a woman aged 45-65 years with acute or convalescent COVID-19. The sample taken for sequencing was peripheral blood. This sequence uses TRBV24-1 and TRBJ2-7, with 8 bases in between that match TRBD2. The CDR3 reads as follows: CATSDSPGGRNYEQYF. The bases read TGTGCCACCAGTGATTCCCCGGGAGGGAGAAACTACGAGCAGTACTTC.